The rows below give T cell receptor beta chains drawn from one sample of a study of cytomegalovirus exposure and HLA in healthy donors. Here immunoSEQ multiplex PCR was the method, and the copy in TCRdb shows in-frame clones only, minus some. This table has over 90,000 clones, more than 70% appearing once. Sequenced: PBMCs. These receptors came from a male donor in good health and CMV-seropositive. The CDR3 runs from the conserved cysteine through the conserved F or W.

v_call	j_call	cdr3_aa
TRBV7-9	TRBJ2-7	CASSLDSSYEQYF
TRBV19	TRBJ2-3	CASTNRGTSGDTQYF
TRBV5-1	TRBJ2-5	CASSLGSGETQYF
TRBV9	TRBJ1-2	CASSSRTGGQRLDGYTF
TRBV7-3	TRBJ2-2	CASSLNFNTGELFF
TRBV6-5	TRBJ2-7	CAGSTGGIHEQYF
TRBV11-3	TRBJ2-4	CASSKGGNAKNIQYF
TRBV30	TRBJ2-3	CAWAPGITDTQYF
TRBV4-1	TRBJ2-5	CASSQVLAAIQETQYF
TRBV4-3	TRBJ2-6	CASSQEWGQGGANVLTF
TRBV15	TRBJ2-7	CATSGDRESVAYEQYF
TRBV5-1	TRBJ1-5	CASSLDGQGNQPQHF
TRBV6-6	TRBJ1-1	CASSYSTGVTEAFF
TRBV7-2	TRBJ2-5	CASSFSPGEETQYF
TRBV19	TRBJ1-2	CASSTPVHYGYTF
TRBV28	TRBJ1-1	CASSSYGRGHTEAFF
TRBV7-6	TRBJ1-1	CASSLSPAAANTEAFF
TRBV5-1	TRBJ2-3	CASSDTSSADTQYF
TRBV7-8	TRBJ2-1	CASSGRTGGWNEQFF
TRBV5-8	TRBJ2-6	CASSPYTGDSGANVLTF
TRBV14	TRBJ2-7	CASRSSGSSHEQYF
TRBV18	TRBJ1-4	CASSSRQGGGEKLFF
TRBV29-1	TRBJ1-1	CSGSGTRATEAFF
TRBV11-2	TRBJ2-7	CASSLGLAGAYEQYF
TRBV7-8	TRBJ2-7	CASSPEAGRYEQYF
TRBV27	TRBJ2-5	CASSLSPLLAGGRWETQYF
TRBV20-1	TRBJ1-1	CSARGLRGAFF
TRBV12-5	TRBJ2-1	CASGLGTERPQFF
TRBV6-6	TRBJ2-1	CASSPRLAGGQEQFF
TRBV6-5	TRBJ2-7	CASSLGTSGIKQYF
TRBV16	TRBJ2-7	CASSHSAGGGSEQYF
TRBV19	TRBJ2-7	CASSITSSGFSYEQYF
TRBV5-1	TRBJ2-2	CASSSRQGGTGELFF
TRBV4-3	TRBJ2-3	CASSQLAGLSTDTQYF
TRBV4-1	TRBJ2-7	CASSLGPDGNSYEQYF
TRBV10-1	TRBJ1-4	CARNPEGQGIAKLFF
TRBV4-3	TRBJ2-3	CASSQGGGGDTQYF
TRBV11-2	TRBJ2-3	CASSLEGRQGTDTQYF
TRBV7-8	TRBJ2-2	CASSLRDRTSGGTTGELFF
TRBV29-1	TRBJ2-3	CSPRLSGTDTQYF
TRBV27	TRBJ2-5	CASSLSISGRRETQYF
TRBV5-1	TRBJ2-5	CASSAQPQQGGLAGGSETQYF
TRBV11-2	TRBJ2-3	CASSFQAGSTDTQYF
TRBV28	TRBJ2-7	CASRAGSSYEQYF
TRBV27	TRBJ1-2	CASSQDREFGYTF
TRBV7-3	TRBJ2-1	CASSLGAGGRAVNEQFF
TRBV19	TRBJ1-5	CASSMGGRQPQHF
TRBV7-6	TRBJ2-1	CASSSGGLAGGASYNEQFF